Included here is one T cell receptor beta chain sequence, with context. Its antigen is as yet unknown. Primers for the PCR totalled 60 Vbeta and 13 Jbeta. Assay: immunoSEQ multiplex PCR; the TCRdb copy retains only in-frame clones and omits some. Counted here are 65,000 to 85,000 clones, roughly 80% occurring once; the ten biggest clones make up 2.4%. These data belong to a study of cytomegalovirus exposure and HLA in healthy donors. Study as a whole: HLA-typed donors were the source of about 85 million unique TCRs, which an early data release held. Researchers found that under 90% of around 400 genotyped donors fell within the Caucasian-associated ancestry cluster.

With 5 bases clipped from V and 12 bases from J, the junction kept 8 bases outside the gene matches. The CDR3 is made up of 12 amino acids. Germline CDR1 reads PRHDT; CDR2 reads FYEKMQ (reference sequence). Whole-study findings and limits: HLA restriction was apparent for most CMV-associated TCR beta chains in a later analysis.

The receptor comes from a woman aged 45-65 years in good health and CMV-seronegative. The sample was PBMCs. The genes are TRBV13 and TRBJ1-1; TRBD1 aligns across 8 bases. The CDR3 DNA is TGTGCCAGCAGCGACTTGGACAGGGTAACTTTCTTT. Translating gives CASSDLDRVTFF.